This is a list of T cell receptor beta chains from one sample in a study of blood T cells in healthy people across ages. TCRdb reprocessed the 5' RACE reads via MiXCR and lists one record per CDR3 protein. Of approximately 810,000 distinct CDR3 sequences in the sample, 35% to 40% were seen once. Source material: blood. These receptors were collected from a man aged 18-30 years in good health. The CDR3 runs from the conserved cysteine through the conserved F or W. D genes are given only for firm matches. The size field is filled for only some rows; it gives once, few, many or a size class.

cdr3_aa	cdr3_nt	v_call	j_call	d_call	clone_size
CASSLSPARDEQYF	TGTGCCAGCAGCTTATCCCCAGCCAGGGACGAGCAGTACTTC	TRBV7-2	TRBJ2-7	NA	many
CASSPLGQGGGHTF	TGTGCCAGCAGCCCGCTGGGACAGGGAGGCGGCCACACATTC	TRBV7-9	TRBJ1-2	TRBD1	NA
CSARVQGINQPQHF	TGCAGTGCTAGAGTACAGGGGATTAATCAGCCCCAGCATTTT	TRBV20-1	TRBJ1-5	TRBD1	NA
CASSPWGNQNYGYTF	TGTGCCAGCAGCCCGTGGGGGAATCAGAACTATGGCTACACCTTC	TRBV12-3/TRBV12-4	TRBJ1-2	NA	few
CASSQAARRDEKLFF	TGTGCCAGCAGCCAAGCGGCCAGGAGAGATGAAAAACTGTTTTTT	TRBV4-2	TRBJ1-4	NA	NA
CASSQDLGAMGPQHF	TGCGCCAGCAGCCAAGATTTGGGGGCCATGGGGCCCCAGCATTTT	TRBV4-3	TRBJ1-5	NA	many
CASSFKQGSNEQYF	TGTGCCAGCAGTTTCAAGCAGGGTTCGAACGAGCAGTACTTC	TRBV12-3/TRBV12-4	TRBJ2-7	NA	many
CSAEGGASYEQYF	TGCAGTGCCGAGGGAGGAGCCTCCTACGAGCAGTACTTC	TRBV20-1	TRBJ2-7	NA	NA
CASSQDWHREQYF	TGTGCCAGCAGCCAAGATTGGCATAGGGAGCAGTACTTC	TRBV3-1	TRBJ2-5	NA	few
CASSFARGGQPQHF	TGTGCCAGCAGTTTTGCCAGGGGAGGACAGCCCCAGCATTTT	TRBV12-3/TRBV12-4	TRBJ1-5	NA	NA
CASRPGTRGLAGGETQYF	TGTGCCAGCAGGCCCGGTACTAGGGGACTAGCGGGTGGAGAGACCCAGTACTTC	TRBV12-3/TRBV12-4	TRBJ2-5	TRBD2	NA
CASSGERGPEKLFF	TGTGCCAGCAGTGGTGAAAGGGGGCCTGAAAAACTGTTTTTT	TRBV2	TRBJ1-4	TRBD1	NA
CASSIEGLAGDTQYF	TGTGCCAGCAGCATAGAGGGACTAGCGGGAGATACGCAGTATTTT	TRBV13	TRBJ2-3	TRBD2	NA
CASSAGAVTVNSPPHF	TGTGCCAGCAGCGCAGGTGCGGTCACCGTCAATTCACCCCCCCACTTT	TRBV7-2	TRBJ1-6	NA	NA
CASSQGVSYGYTF	TGTGCCAGCAGCCAGGGAGTGAGCTATGGCTACACCTTC	TRBV7-2	TRBJ1-2	NA	NA
CATSRDEGTSGHNEQFF	TGTGCCACCAGCAGAGATGAAGGGACTAGCGGACACAATGAGCAGTTCTTC	TRBV15	TRBJ2-1	TRBD2	NA
CASSSSTVYGYTF	TGTGCCAGCAGCTCCTCGACAGTCTATGGCTACACCTTC	TRBV7-9	TRBJ1-2	NA	few
CASSDVSGSVAGYTF	TGTGCCAGCAGTGATGTCTCAGGGTCAGTAGCTGGCTACACCTTC	TRBV2	TRBJ1-2	NA	NA
CASTRGGEAFF	TGTGCCAGCACCCGAGGAGGGGAAGCTTTCTTT	TRBV12-3/TRBV12-4	TRBJ1-1	NA	few
CASSHRADRGVYGYTF	TGCGCCAGCAGCCACCGCGCGGACAGGGGGGTGTATGGCTACACCTTC	TRBV4-3	TRBJ1-2	TRBD1	NA
CASSSETVNTEAFF	TGCGCCAGCAGCTCAGAGACCGTGAACACTGAAGCTTTCTTT	TRBV5-1	TRBJ1-1	NA	once
CSARGPSGGNEQFF	TGCAGTGCTAGAGGGCCCAGCGGGGGCAATGAGCAGTTCTTC	TRBV20-1	TRBJ2-1	TRBD2	many
CSATRGHTEAFF	TGCAGTGCTACCAGGGGCCACACTGAAGCTTTCTTT	TRBV20-1	TRBJ1-1	NA	few
CASSLVRGANEKLFF	TGTGCCAGCAGCTTAGTGCGGGGGGCTAATGAAAAACTGTTTTTT	TRBV7-2	TRBJ1-4	NA	few
CASSTGGSETQYF	TGCGCCAGCAGCACCGGAGGGTCGGAGACCCAGTACTTC	TRBV5-1	TRBJ2-5	NA	NA
CASSYSRQQNTEAFF	TGTGCCAGCAGTTACTCGCGGCAGCAGAACACTGAAGCTTTCTTT	TRBV6-5	TRBJ1-1	NA	NA
CASRAGGYENTEAFF	TGTGCCAGCCGTGCCGGGGGGTATGAGAACACTGAAGCTTTCTTT	TRBV12-3/TRBV12-4	TRBJ1-1	NA	NA
CASDDQGAFSYGYTF	TGTGCCAGCGATGACCAGGGGGCCTTCAGCTATGGCTACACCTTC	TRBV6-6	TRBJ1-2	TRBD1	NA
CASSYSGGGAATQYF	TGTGCCAGCAGTTACTCAGGCGGGGGGGCCGCTACGCAGTATTTT	TRBV6-5	TRBJ2-3	TRBD2	many
CASSRIKEGGYTF	TGTGCCAGCTCACGAATCAAAGAGGGTGGCTACACCTTC	TRBV18	TRBJ1-2	NA	few
CSAPRQNTEAFF	TGCAGTGCCCCACGACAGAACACTGAAGCTTTCTTT	TRBV20-1	TRBJ1-1	NA	NA
CASSFRERGGRGYTF	TGTGCAAGCAGTTTTCGAGAAAGGGGGGGCCGTGGCTACACCTTC	TRBV12-3/TRBV12-4	TRBJ1-2	NA	NA
CASSLGNGAGTSRREQYF	TGTGCCAGCAGTTTAGGGAACGGCGCCGGGACTAGCCGAAGAGAGCAGTACTTC	TRBV12-3/TRBV12-4	TRBJ2-7	TRBD2	NA
CASRPPGQGVSYTF	TGTGCCAGCAGACCGCCGGGACAGGGTGTTAGCTACACCTTC	TRBV12-3/TRBV12-4	TRBJ1-2	TRBD1	NA
CSAPLAWRAGETQYF	TGCAGTGCTCCTTTGGCCTGGCGGGCGGGCGAGACCCAGTACTTC	TRBV20-1	TRBJ2-5	NA	NA
CAWSAGLSNQPQHF	TGTGCCTGGTCCGCGGGGCTTAGCAATCAGCCCCAGCATTTT	TRBV30	TRBJ1-5	NA	NA
CASSPTGNSRNTEAFF	TGTGCCAGCTCACCGACGGGGAACTCGCGGAACACTGAAGCTTTCTTT	TRBV18	TRBJ1-1	NA	once
CASSLLSGTGTDTQYF	TGCGCCAGCAGCCTTCTTTCCGGGACGGGCACAGATACGCAGTATTTT	TRBV5-1	TRBJ2-3	NA	many
CASSSTGITNEKLFF	TGTGCCAGCAGTTCGACAGGGATAACTAATGAAAAACTGTTTTTT	TRBV6-1	TRBJ1-4	TRBD1	few
CSVAELPSSYEQYF	TGCAGCGTTGCGGAGCTACCATCGTCCTACGAGCAGTACTTC	TRBV29-1	TRBJ2-7	NA	NA
CSASDRGYGYTF	TGCAGTGCCTCGGACAGGGGCTATGGCTACACCTTC	TRBV20-1	TRBJ1-2	TRBD1	NA
CSAKVASAGETQYF	TGCAGTGCTAAGGTGGCTAGCGCTGGGGAGACCCAGTACTTC	TRBV20-1	TRBJ2-5	NA	NA
CASSSVGTNQPQHF	TGTGCCAGTTCTTCGGTGGGTACCAATCAGCCCCAGCATTTT	TRBV27	TRBJ1-5	NA	few
CSARDRDIGELFF	TGCAGTGCTAGAGACAGGGACATCGGGGAGCTGTTTTTT	TRBV20-1	TRBJ2-2	NA	NA
CASSESHRSEQYF	TGTGCCAGCAGCGAGTCCCATCGGAGTGAGCAGTACTTC	TRBV7-2	TRBJ2-7	NA	NA
CAISESTVIGEKLFF	TGTGCCATCAGTGAGTCGACGGTAATTGGTGAAAAACTGTTTTTT	TRBV10-3	TRBJ1-4	NA	NA
CASSQAANQPQHF	TGCGCCAGCAGCCAAGCGGCTAATCAGCCCCAGCATTTT	TRBV4-3	TRBJ1-5	NA	few
CASGRPLRDETQYF	TGTGCCAGCGGCCGTCCCCTCAGGGATGAGACCCAGTACTTC	TRBV7-2	TRBJ2-5	NA	NA
CAGSWSRGIAKNIQYF	TGTGCCGGCAGTTGGAGCAGGGGTATAGCCAAAAACATTCAGTACTTC	TRBV6-2/TRBV6-3	TRBJ2-4	NA	NA
CASGGQPNTEAFF	TGCGCCAGCGGGGGACAGCCGAACACTGAAGCTTTCTTT	TRBV5-1	TRBJ1-1	TRBD1	NA
CASSLARDRSYEQYF	TGTGCCAGCAGTTTAGCACGCGACAGATCCTACGAGCAGTACTTC	TRBV12-3/TRBV12-4	TRBJ2-7	NA	NA
CASSFTFGYGYTF	TGTGCCAGCAGTTTTACGTTCGGCTATGGCTACACCTTC	TRBV12-3/TRBV12-4	TRBJ1-2	NA	many